The 24 T cell receptor beta chains below come from one sample, sequenced in a study of CD8+ T cells in alopecia areata. RNA was extracted and reverse transcribed into cDNA as the sequencing template. This table comes from immunoSEQ multiplex PCR, and its TCRdb copy is limited to in-frame clones, with some not included. The sample gives hundreds of thousands of clones, 60% of which show up once; about 0.88% is in the top ten. The treatment denotes: oral pan-JAK inhibitor, 5-10 mg twice daily. The specimen was CD4+ T cells sorted from blood, collected around week 54, from a patient treated with tofacitinib. These receptors were taken from a human donor with alopecia areata.

The rearrangement links TRBV4-2 to TRBJ2-6; D uncertain. V was cut by 4 bases and J by 1 base, with 5 bases left in between. CDR1 LGHNA and CDR2 YNFKEQ come from the germline V gene. This CDR3 spans 14 amino acids. CDR3 region: CASSPLSGANVLTF. In nucleotides, the CDR3 is TGTGCCAGCAGCCCGTTATCTGGGGCCAACGTCCTGACTTTC.

This clone came up once. CDR3 in amino acids: CASGTGLEETQYF. CDR3 DNA: TGTGCCAGCGGAACGGGACTAGAGGAGACCCAGTACTTC. The rearrangement joins TRBV6-1 to TRBJ2-5; 8 nucleotides agree with TRBD2. Germline assignment: CDR1 MNHNS and CDR2 SASEGT. V gave up 8 bases and J gave up 5 bases; unmatched junction bases: 7. CDR3 size: 13 residues.

There are a few counts of this clone. The chain carries TRBV7-2 and TRBJ1-5, with a possible D match to TRBD1 (5 bases). The CDR3 has 15 residues. Trimming stripped 1 base from V and 5 bases from J, with 12 bases between. Germline V lookup: CDR1 SGHTA, CDR2 FQGNSA. For the CDR3, the DNA is TGTGCCAGCAGCTTAGGGGGCTCGGTCCATCAGCCCCAGCATTTT. Translated, it gives CASSLGGSVHQPQHF.

This rearrangement joins TRBV29-1 to TRBJ2-7, with TRBD1 identical over 8 bases. Germline V gene sequence: CDR1 SQVTM, CDR2 ANQGSEA. The junction had 1 base not matched to a gene; V was cut back by 2 bases and J by 7 bases. This CDR3 is 11 amino acids long. The CDR3 is CSVETGGEQYF. In DNA form, the CDR3 reads TGCAGCGTTGAAACAGGGGGAGAGCAGTACTTC.

The rearrangement links TRBV30 to TRBJ1-3; D remains ambiguous. The CDR3 totals 14 residues. Germline V CDR1 and CDR2: GTSNPN, SVGIG (reference sequence). Between the trimmed V and J ends, which lost 3 bases and 0 bases, there was a span of 9 bases. The CDR3, as DNA: TGTGCCTGGAGGAGAGGGAACTCTGGAAACACCATATATTTT. It translates to CAWRRGNSGNTIYF.

This chain joins TRBV30 and TRBJ2-3; D is unclear. The CDR3 spans 11 residues. The ends were cut back, 2 bases at V and 6 bases at J, with 6 bases in the middle. Germline CDR1 and CDR2: GTSNPN and SVGIG (reference sequence). The CDR3 bases are TGTGCCTGGAGTAGCCTGGATACGCAGTATTTT. Protein product: CAWSSLDTQYF.

This clone was found a few times. The chain employs TRBV30 and TRBJ2-7; D is perhaps TRBD2 (6 bases). This CDR3 comprises 15 residues. Trimming left V 0 bases short and J 6 bases short, with 18 bases between. CDR1 and CDR2 (germline): GTSNPN, SVGIG (reference sequence). The CDR3 reads CAWSVGGGRVREQYF. The CDR3 nucleotides are TGTGCCTGGAGTGTTGGGGGAGGAAGGGTCCGCGAGCAGTACTTC.

This clone was recorded a few times. Other DNA sequences in the sample encode the same CDR3. The chain uses TRBV30 and TRBJ1-1; unclear D gene. CDR1 and CDR2 from the germline V gene are GTSNPN and SVGIG (reference sequence). V lost 1 base and J 3 bases, leaving 6 bases between the germline ends. This CDR3 is built from 12 residues. In DNA, the CDR3 is TGTGCCTGGAGTGGTGGGGACACTGAAGCTTTCTTT. Residues: CAWSGGDTEAFF.

The rearrangement links TRBV2 to TRBJ1-5, with TRBD1 identical over 9 bases. There are 15 residues in the CDR3. Germline trimming cut 6 bases from V and 3 bases from J; bases unmatched to any gene: 6. CDR1 SNHLY and CDR2 FYNNEI come from the germline V gene. CDR3 protein: CASSYGTGHNQPQHF. For the CDR3, the DNA is TGTGCCAGCAGCTATGGGACAGGGCACAATCAGCCCCAGCATTTT.

This chain connects TRBV29-1 to TRBJ1-4; D gene uncertain. The CDR3 length is 11 residues. The germline V gene has CDR1 SQVTM and CDR2 ANQGSEA. Trimming removed 3 bases at V and 7 bases at J, with 6 bases between. CDR3 protein: CSVDHGEKLFF. The CDR3 nucleotides read TGCAGCGTTGATCATGGTGAAAAACTGTTTTTT.

This chain joins TRBV7-2 and TRBJ2-7; 7 nucleotides line up with TRBD1. After removal of 5 bases from V and 6 bases from J, the junction contained 13 bases not matched to a gene. This CDR3 contains 15 residues. CDR1 SGHTA and CDR2 FQGNSA come from the germline V gene. The CDR3 loop reads CASSPDRDSVGEQYF. The DNA for the CDR3 is TGTGCCAGCAGCCCTGACCGGGACAGCGTTGGCGAGCAGTACTTC.

This clone was seen only a few times. The same CDR3 can be traced to other DNA sequences in this sample. J is TRBJ1-2 and V is TRBV30, with no clear D. Deletions cut 5 bases from V and 6 bases from J, with 7 bases between. Germline loops: CDR1 GTSNPN, CDR2 SVGIG (reference sequence). The CDR3 is 10 residues long. CDR3 nucleotides: TGTGCCTGGTTGGGCAATGGCTACACCTTC. This gives the protein CAWLGNGYTF.

J is TRBJ1-5 and V is TRBV7-2; D is undetermined. Trimming took off 1 base at V and 0 bases at J, with 10 bases between the two ends. CDR3 size: 16 residues. CDR1 SGHTA and CDR2 FQGNSA come from the germline V gene. The CDR3: CASSLVSGVSNQPQHF. CDR3 sequence (DNA): TGTGCCAGCAGCTTAGTGAGCGGGGTTAGCAATCAGCCCCAGCATTTT.

Many counts were recorded for this clone. This rearrangement joins TRBV5-1 to TRBJ1-4; D remains unclear. Germline CDR1 SGHRS, CDR2 YFSETQ. Trimming removed 0 bases from V and 2 bases from J, with 8 bases in between. The length of the CDR3 is 15 residues. The DNA of the CDR3 is TGCGCCAGCAGCTTGGACAAAAGGACTAATGAAAAACTGTTTTTT. It specifies CASSLDKRTNEKLFF. Full variable domain (outside the CDR3, taken from reference TRBV5-1 and TRBJ1-4): KAGVTQTPRYLIKTRGQQVTLSCSPISGHRSVSWYQQTPGQGLQFLFEYFSETQRNKGNFPGRFSGRQFSNSRSEMNVSTLELGDSALYLCASSLDKRTNEKLFFGSGTQLSVL.

This chain uses TRBV29-1 with TRBJ2-1; TRBD1 aligns across 9 bases. The J segment lost 7 bases and the V segment lost 4 bases, leaving 11 bases of the junction unmatched. Germline V gene lookup returns CDR1 SQVTM and CDR2 ANQGSEA. This CDR3 region has 15 residues. CDR3 nucleotide sequence: TGCAGCGTTGTGACAGGACAGGGGATGAGGAATGAGCAGTTCTTC. It is translated as CSVVTGQGMRNEQFF.

The chain combines TRBV5-1 with TRBJ1-1; weak D call: TRBD1 (5 bases). CDR1 and CDR2 (germline): SGHRS, YFSETQ. The CDR3 spans 14 residues. Trimming pared 5 bases from V and 1 base from J, leaving 12 bases between. CDR3: CASRAGTGNTEAFF. For the CDR3, the DNA is TGCGCCAGCAGAGCCGGGACGGGGAACACTGAAGCTTTCTTT.

The J gene is TRBJ2-5, the V gene TRBV5-1; D is uncertain. Germline V gene sequence: CDR1 SGHRS, CDR2 YFSETQ. This CDR3 is 15 amino acids long. V lost 0 bases, J lost 5 bases, and 14 bases lay in between. In nucleotides, the CDR3 is TGCGCCAGCAGCTTGGTAGGAGACCCTAGGGAGACCCAGTACTTC. Amino acids: CASSLVGDPRETQYF. Full variable domain (rest looked up from reference TRBV5-1 and TRBJ2-5): KAGVTQTPRYLIKTRGQQVTLSCSPISGHRSVSWYQQTPGQGLQFLFEYFSETQRNKGNFPGRFSGRQFSNSRSEMNVSTLELGDSALYLCASSLVGDPRETQYFGPGTRLLVL.

This rearrangement joins TRBV7-2 to TRBJ2-1, with D possibly TRBD1 on 5 matching bases. The CDR3 sequence is 16 residues long. With 1 base removed from V and 0 bases from J, the gap between germline ends came to 10 bases. Germline CDR1 reads SGHTA; CDR2 reads FQGNSA. The CDR3 DNA is TGTGCCAGCAGCTTAGGGGGCGGCTACTCCTACAATGAGCAGTTCTTC. Its translation: CASSLGGGYSYNEQFF.

The chain recombines TRBV29-1 with TRBJ1-1; no clear D gene. CDR1 SQVTM and CDR2 ANQGSEA come from the germline V gene. The CDR3 covers 13 residues. V lost 6 bases and J 4 bases, leaving 15 bases between the germline ends. Here the CDR3 reads CSVPVQSGTEAFF. CDR3 DNA sequence: TGCAGCGTACCCGTCCAATCGGGCACTGAAGCTTTCTTT.

This clone was seen a handful of times. The chain combines TRBV7-9 with TRBJ2-3; D gene unclear. The CDR3 has 16 amino acids. The germline V gene encodes CDR1 SEHNR and CDR2 FQNEAQ (reference sequence). V gave up 1 base and J gave up 2 bases, with 13 bases separating them. The CDR3 protein is CASSLGSVALTDTQYF. In nucleotides, the CDR3 is TGTGCCAGCAGCTTAGGGTCCGTGGCCCTCACAGATACGCAGTATTTT.

The chain has TRBV30 and TRBJ1-1; D is ambiguous. CDR1 is GTSNPN and CDR2 is SVGIG in the germline V gene (reference sequence). V gave up 3 bases and J gave up 5 bases, with 7 bases separating them. The CDR3 is 11 amino acids. The CDR3 loop is CAWRHKTEAFF. The CDR3 DNA reads TGTGCCTGGAGACACAAAACTGAAGCTTTCTTT.

The chain couples TRBV4-2 to TRBJ2-1; 9 bases fit TRBD2. Per germline, CDR1 LGHNA and CDR2 YNFKEQ. CDR3 length equals 16 residues. V shed 5 bases, J shed 4 bases, and the junction held 9 bases outside the gene matches. CDR3: CASSKAGGAMYNEQFF. The CDR3 DNA reads TGTGCCAGCAGCAAGGCGGGGGGGGCTATGTACAATGAGCAGTTCTTC.

This chain uses TRBV7-9 with TRBJ1-1; no firm D call. V was shortened by 5 bases and J by 4 bases, with 11 bases between the two germline ends. The CDR3 runs to 13 residues. CDR1 is SEHNR and CDR2 is FQNEAQ in the germline V gene (reference sequence). CDR3 in DNA: TGTGCCAGCAGCCCGGCCCGGGGCACTGAAGCTTTCTTT. Translated: CASSPARGTEAFF.

The J gene is TRBJ2-2, the V gene TRBV5-1; no reliable D call. The V gene lost 0 bases and the J gene lost 0 bases, with 9 bases spanning the gap. The CDR3 is 16 residues long. Germline V gene sequence: CDR1 SGHRS, CDR2 YFSETQ. CDR3 DNA sequence: TGCGCCAGCAGCTTGGCCAGGACGGCGAACACCGGGGAGCTGTTTTTT. Protein product: CASSLARTANTGELFF.